This note documents a single TCR beta chain sequence. This sample was taken from a study of blood T cell repertoires in COVID-19. Germline-derived CDR1 and CDR2 are KGHSH and LQKENI. The CDR3 sequence is 15 residues long. V lost 2 bases and J 3 bases, leaving 11 bases between the germline ends. Authors' processing steps: Reference gene primer amplification gave nucleated cell count estimates. Clones were sequenced by immunoSEQ multiplex PCR, and TCRdb holds only the in-frame ones, with some missing. Clonal size and the V and J genes are those of that table, whereas D and trimming came from the DNA. The sample lists fewer than 85,000 clones, 90% occurring once.

The sequence was collected from a woman aged 45-65 years in a cohort sampled during active COVID-19. The material sequenced was peripheral blood. The genes are TRBV18 and TRBJ1-5; perhaps TRBD1 as D (6 bases). CDR3 sequence: CASSPSDRTNQPQHF. The DNA of the CDR3 is TGTGCCAGCTCACCATCTGACAGGACCAATCAGCCCCAGCATTTT. The whole variable domain, remainder taken from reference TRBV18 and TRBJ1-5, is NAGVMQNPRHLVRRRGQEARLRCSPMKGHSHVYWYRQLPEEGLKFMVYLQKENIIDESGMPKERFSAEFPKEGPSILRIQQVVRGDSAAYFCASSPSDRTNQPQHFGDGTRLSIL.